These 27 T cell receptor beta chains were all obtained from the same sample, sequenced in a study of T cells in Graves' hyperthyroidism and ophthalmopathy. It was RNA transcripts that yielded the amplified TCR beta CDR3 regions. First-round RT-PCR of the TCR CDR3 relied on the HTBI primer set. TCRdb reprocessed the multiplex PCR reads via MiXCR and lists one record per CDR3 protein. The sample comprises a few hundred thousand distinct CDR3 sequences, 35% to 55% of which are singletons, and 8.2% rests with the top ten. The sequenced sample was peripheral blood or thyroid tissue (not recorded which). The receptors stem from a woman younger than 35 with Graves' hyperthyroidism.

Only a few counts were recorded for this clonotype. This rearrangement joins TRBV6-5 to TRBJ2-5, with D unresolved. The CDR3 totals 14 residues. The germline gives CDR1 MNHEY, CDR2 SVGAGI. Trimming removed 2 bases from V and 5 bases from J, with 12 bases in between. CDR3 sequence reads: CASSYAAGGETQYF. The CDR3 coding sequence is TGTGCCAGCAGTTACGCCGCCGGTGGGGAGACCCAGTACTTC.

This clonotype was picked up one time. The V call is TRBV29-1, the J call TRBJ1-2; TRBD1 matches 11 bases. Germline CDR1 reads SQVTM; CDR2 reads ANQGSEA. Trimming took 7 bases from V and 6 from J; bases not matched to a gene: 10. CDR3 size: 14 residues. CDR3 sequence reads: CSAAGTGGGDGYTF. The CDR3 bases are TGCAGCGCAGCCGGGACAGGGGGTGGTGATGGCTACACCTTC.

This clonotype occurred many times. V usage is TRBV10-3 and J usage is TRBJ1-2, with TRBD1 identical over 11 bases. The germline gives CDR1 ENHRY, CDR2 SYGVKD. J was trimmed by 4 bases and V by 4 bases; bases with no gene match: 5. This CDR3 comprises 15 residues. The CDR3 spells CAISATGTGGYGYTF. The CDR3 DNA is TGTGCCATCAGTGCAACAGGGACAGGGGGCTATGGCTACACCTTC.

The chain couples TRBV7-9 to TRBJ2-5; 8 bases are a match to TRBD2. CDR1 SEHNR and CDR2 FQNEAQ come from the germline V gene (reference sequence). V lost 8 bases and J lost 5; bases outside the gene matches: 7. This CDR3 is 13 amino acids long. The CDR3 loop is CASEAGAAETQYF. Here the CDR3 DNA reads TGTGCCAGCGAAGCGGGAGCGGCGGAGACCCAGTACTTC.

This clonotype has more than one count but fewer than ten. The V and J genes are TRBV11-2 and TRBJ1-1, with D tentatively TRBD1 (5 bases). Per the germline V gene, CDR1 is SGHAT and CDR2 is FQNNGV. Between the trimmed V and J ends, which lost 1 base and 4 bases, there was a span of 7 bases. This CDR3 is built from 13 residues. CDR3 coding DNA: TGTGCCAGCAGCTTAGGGACAACCACTGAAGCTTTCTTT. Its translation: CASSLGTTTEAFF.

The chain employs TRBV25-1 and TRBJ2-5, with 15 bases identical to TRBD2. CDR1 MGHDK and CDR2 SYGVNS come from the germline V gene. V trimming: 9 bases; J trimming: 7 bases; junction bases outside the gene matches: 12. The CDR3 runs to 16 residues. The CDR3 sequence: CASPGLAGGLPSTQYF. In DNA, the CDR3 is TGTGCCAGTCCGGGACTAGCGGGAGGACTACCTTCGACCCAGTACTTC.

CDR3 DNA sequence: TGTGCCAGCAGTGCTAGACGGGGAGGTAATCAGCCCCAGCATTTT. Translating gives CASSARRGGNQPQHF. The J gene is TRBJ1-5, the V gene TRBV2; D remains ambiguous. CDR3 length equals 15 residues. Germline V CDR1 and CDR2: SNHLY, FYNNEI. Trimming removed 4 bases at V and 4 bases at J, with 14 bases between.

The V gene is TRBV14, the J gene TRBJ2-7; 11 bases agree with TRBD2. The length of the CDR3 is 15 residues. J lost 7 bases, V lost 4 bases, and 9 bases had no gene match. Germline values: CDR1 SGHDN, CDR2 FVKESK. The CDR3 nucleotides are TGTGCCAGCAGCCTGGGACTAGCGGTTTACAATGAGCAGTACTTC. Its translation: CASSLGLAVYNEQYF.

V is TRBV10-3 and J is TRBJ2-5, with 10 bases that match TRBD2. The end of the DNA is better explained by TRBJ2-1, so the J call may be wrong. Germline CDR1 and CDR2: ENHRY and SYGVKD. This CDR3 has 13 residues. The chain's CDR3 is CATDTSGKNEQFF. CDR3 nucleotides: TGTGCCACGGATACTAGCGGGAAAAATGAGCAGTTCTTC.

This chain uses TRBV2 with TRBJ2-6; weak D call: TRBD1 (6 bases). V gave up 5 bases and J gave up 3 bases, with 14 bases separating them. The CDR3 runs 16 residues. The V gene's germline CDR1 is SNHLY and CDR2 FYNNEI. The CDR3 DNA follows: TGTGCCAGCAGTCCGAGACAGGCGGATGGGGCCAACGTCCTGACTTTC. As protein: CASSPRQADGANVLTF.

The rearrangement uses TRBV12-3 or TRBV12-4 and TRBJ2-2, with 8 bases fitting TRBD1. The length of the CDR3 is 14 residues. The ends lost 6 bases at V and 4 bases at J; junction bases unmatched: 4. Here the CDR3 DNA reads TGTGCCAGCAGGGGACAGGCGGCCACCGGGGAGCTGTTTTTT. Translated: CASRGQAATGELFF.

This clonotype has a count of ten or more. This CDR3 reads CSVESGDRTHF. The CDR3 nucleotides are TGCAGCGTTGAATCAGGGGACAGGACTCATTTT. V usage is TRBV29-1 and J usage is TRBJ1-5, with 8 bases fitting TRBD1. V shed 2 bases and J 16 bases; nucleotides not matched to a gene: 7. Germline V gives CDR1 SQVTM, CDR2 ANQGSEA. The CDR3 length is 11 residues.

The CDR3 DNA follows: TGTGCCAGTAGTACTTCCCCCACGCAGCCCCAGCATTTT. Its protein is CASSTSPTQPQHF. V usage is TRBV19 and J usage is TRBJ1-5, with D unresolved. This CDR3 is built from 13 residues. CDR1 and CDR2 (germline): LNHDA, SQIVND (reference sequence). The V end was cut by 4 bases, the J end by 7 bases, with 11 bases between.

The rearrangement uses TRBV24-1 and TRBJ1-1; the D is unclear. In germline, CDR1 is KGHDR, CDR2 SFDVKD. Deletions cut 6 bases from V and 3 bases from J, with 13 bases between. This CDR3 region has 14 residues. CDR3 coding DNA: TGTGCCACCAGTAAAACGGGGATTTACACTGAAGCTTTCTTT. Residues: CATSKTGIYTEAFF.

The V gene is TRBV19, the J gene TRBJ1-2, with 10 bases matching TRBD1. V dropped 3 bases and J dropped 7; count of bases not matched to a gene: 5. This CDR3 is 14 amino acids long. CDR1 and CDR2 from the germline V gene are LNHDA and SQIVND (reference sequence). CDR3 in DNA: TGTGCCAGTAGTATGGACAGGGGGTATAGTGGCTACACCTTC. Residues: CASSMDRGYSGYTF.

This clonotype occurred many times. This chain links TRBV25-1 with TRBJ1-2; tentative D call: TRBD1 (5 bases). V was trimmed by 3 bases and J by 8 bases, leaving 10 bases between them. The CDR3 is 12 amino acids. The germline V gene has CDR1 MGHDK and CDR2 SYGVNS. The CDR3 sequence is CASSDRVGGYTF. In nucleotides, the CDR3 is TGTGCCAGCAGTGACAGGGTTGGCGGCTACACCTTC.

A remark on this clonotype: Likely a read error: the CDR3 ends without its conserved phenylalanine or tryptophan. No DNA is shown, since the ends of the CDR3 on it are uncertain; the CDR3 is the one TCRdb lists. J is TRBJ2-5 and V is TRBV7-4; the table's D call, TRBD2, has no DNA check behind it. Both ends counted, the CDR3 spans 15 residues. Germline V gene data show CDR1 as SGHVT and CDR2 as SQSDAQ. CDR3 in amino acids: CASSSTLAGSKRPST.

A word on this clonotype: An end of the junction differs from the germline gene, which may be a read error. The chain employs TRBV10-2 and TRBJ1-4, with 10 bases aligning to TRBD1. Germline V lookup: CDR1 WSHSY, CDR2 SAAADI. This CDR3 spans 15 amino acids. The CDR3 loop reads CASSPRDRGGEKLFF. DNA of the CDR3: TGTGCCAGCAGTCCCCGGGACAGGGGAGGGGAAAAACTGTTTTTT.

The CDR3 here is CASSAASRAEAFF. The CDR3 DNA is TGTGCCAGTAGTGCCGCGTCTCGGGCTGAAGCTTTCTTT. The rearrangement links TRBV19 to TRBJ1-1; no firm D call. The germline gives CDR1 LNHDA, CDR2 SQIVND (reference sequence). This CDR3 is built from 13 residues. V lost 5 bases and J lost 6, with 13 bases in between.

The rearrangement links TRBV10-3 to TRBJ1-3; a weak D match, TRBD1 (6 bases). Germline V lookup: CDR1 ENHRY, CDR2 SYGVKD. Trimming shortened V by 0 bases and J by 7 bases, and 10 bases separated the two germline ends. CDR3 length: 14 residues. The CDR3 DNA reads TGTGCCATCAGTGAGTCCAGGGGCCTGAACACCATATATTTT. This encodes CAISESRGLNTIYF.

This clonotype was recorded a few times. The gene calls are TRBV7-6 and TRBJ1-2; no reliable D call. CDR3 length equals 16 residues. V was shortened by 1 base and J by 10 bases, with 22 bases between the two germline ends. Germline CDR1 is SGHVS and CDR2 is FNYEAQ. The CDR3: CASSLGSRGGFGDYTF. The CDR3 nucleotides read TGTGCCAGCAGCTTAGGATCCCGGGGTGGGTTTGGGGACTACACCTTC.

In regard to this clonotype: This CDR3 fails to terminate in the conserved phenylalanine or tryptophan, so it likely reflects a read error. It is unclear where the CDR3 begins or ends on the DNA, so no DNA is shown, and the CDR3 is as TCRdb lists it. This chain connects TRBV15 to TRBJ1-4; the table gives TRBD1 as D, unverified against the DNA. Per germline, CDR1 LNHNV and CDR2 YYDKDF (reference sequence). The CDR3 numbers 14 amino acids, ends counted. The CDR3 loop is CATSGYRDSEHLGY.

V gene TRBV25-1 combines with J gene TRBJ1-6, with 11 bases aligning to TRBD1. Unmatched junction bases numbered 6, after V lost 4 bases and J lost 10 bases. There are 15 residues in the CDR3. The germline CDR1 and CDR2 sequences are MGHDK and SYGVNS. CDR3 sequence (DNA): TGTGCCAGCAGTGGTGGCGGGACAGGGGGATCACCCCTCCACTTT. This gives the protein CASSGGGTGGSPLHF.

This clonotype was counted many times. The gene calls are TRBV7-9 and TRBJ1-6, with D uncertain. Trimming removed 5 bases from V and 7 bases from J, with 6 bases in between. This CDR3 has 12 amino acids. Per the germline V gene, CDR1 is SEHNR and CDR2 is FQNEAQ (reference sequence). In nucleotides, the CDR3 is TGTGCCAGCAGCCTCGAAAATTCACCCCTCCACTTT. It encodes CASSLENSPLHF.

This clonotype has a handful of counts. This chain uses TRBV9 with TRBJ1-1; no clear D gene. The CDR3 runs to 14 residues. Trimming pared 4 bases from V and 1 base from J, leaving 11 bases between. CDR1 is SGDLS and CDR2 is YYNGEE in the germline V gene. The DNA for the CDR3 is TGTGCCAGCAGCCCCCGGTCCTCGAACACTGAAGCTTTCTTT. Translated, it gives CASSPRSSNTEAFF.

This clonotype appeared many times. The DNA for the CDR3 is TGTGCCACCAGCAGAGACCCGGGACGATCGGGTGAAAAACTGTTTTTT. It specifies CATSRDPGRSGEKLFF. The V call is TRBV15, the J call TRBJ1-4, with D possibly being TRBD1 (5 bases). The V gene's germline CDR1 is LNHNV and CDR2 YYDKDF (reference sequence). Trimming took off 0 bases at V and 7 bases at J, with 15 bases between the two ends. The CDR3 length is 16 residues. The entire variable domain, with the rest obtained from reference TRBV15 and TRBJ1-4, is as follows: DAMVIQNPRYQVTQFGKPVTLSCSQTLNHNVMYWYQQKSSQAPKLLFHYYDKDFNNEADTPDNFQSRRPNTSFCFLDIRSPGLGDTAMYLCATSRDPGRSGEKLFFGSGTQLSVL.

This clonotype has a handful of counts. V is TRBV7-9 and J is TRBJ2-7; TRBD1 agrees at 8 bases. CDR3 length: 14 residues. Germline V gene data show CDR1 as SEHNR and CDR2 as FQNEAQ (reference sequence). The trim removed 6 bases at V and 4 bases at J, leaving 8 bases unmatched. The CDR3 region has the DNA TGTGCCAGCAGGGGGACAGGAAAAGAGTACGAGCAGTACTTC. Translated, it gives CASRGTGKEYEQYF.